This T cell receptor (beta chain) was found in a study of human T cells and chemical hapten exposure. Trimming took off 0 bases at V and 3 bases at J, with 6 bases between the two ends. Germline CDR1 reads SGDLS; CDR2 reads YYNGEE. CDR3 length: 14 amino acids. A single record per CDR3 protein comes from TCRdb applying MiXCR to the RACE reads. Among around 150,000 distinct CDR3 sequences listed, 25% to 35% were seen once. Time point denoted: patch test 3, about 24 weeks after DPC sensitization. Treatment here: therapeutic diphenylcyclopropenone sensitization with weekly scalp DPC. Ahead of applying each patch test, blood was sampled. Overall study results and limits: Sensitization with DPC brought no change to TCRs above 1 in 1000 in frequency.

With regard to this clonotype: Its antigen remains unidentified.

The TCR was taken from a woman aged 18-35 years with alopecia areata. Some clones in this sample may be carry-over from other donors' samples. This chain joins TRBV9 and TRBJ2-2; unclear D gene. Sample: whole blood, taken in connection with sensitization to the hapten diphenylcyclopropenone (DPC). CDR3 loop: CASSVAWYTGELFF. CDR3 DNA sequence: TGTGCCAGCAGCGTAGCTTGGTACACCGGGGAGCTGTTTTTT.